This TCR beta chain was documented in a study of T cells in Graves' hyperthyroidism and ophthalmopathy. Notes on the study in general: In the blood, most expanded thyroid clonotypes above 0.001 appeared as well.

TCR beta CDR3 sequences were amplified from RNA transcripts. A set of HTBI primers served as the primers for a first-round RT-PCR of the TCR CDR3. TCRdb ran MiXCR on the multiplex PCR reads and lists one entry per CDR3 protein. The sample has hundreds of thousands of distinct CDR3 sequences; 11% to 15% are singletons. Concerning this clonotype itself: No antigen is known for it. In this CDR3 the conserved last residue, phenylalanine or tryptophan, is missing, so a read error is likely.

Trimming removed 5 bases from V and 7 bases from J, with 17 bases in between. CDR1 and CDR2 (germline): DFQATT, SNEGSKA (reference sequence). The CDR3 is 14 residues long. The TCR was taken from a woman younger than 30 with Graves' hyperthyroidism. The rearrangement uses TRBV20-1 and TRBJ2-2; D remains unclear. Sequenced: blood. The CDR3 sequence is CSAFRTRDGGELFL. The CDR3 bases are TGCAGTGCTTTTCGGACCAGAGATGGCGGGGAGCTGTTTCTT.